Listed here are 22 T cell receptor beta chains from one sample, sequenced in a study of blood T cell repertoires in COVID-19. The method was immunoSEQ multiplex PCR; TCRdb's version includes in-frame clones alone and lacks a portion of them. This table holds around 60,000 clones, 85% found once. Sequenced sample: peripheral blood. These receptor sequences come from a man aged 65-85 years with acute or convalescent COVID-19.

The genes are TRBV7-8 and TRBJ2-7; D may be TRBD1 (6 bases). Looked up from germline, CDR1 is SGHVS and CDR2 is FQNEAQ. V was cut by 5 bases and J by 4 bases, with 12 bases left in between. The length of the CDR3 is 13 residues. DNA of the CDR3: TGTGCCAGCAGCAAGGGGGTGGGTTACGAGCAGTACTTC. This gives the protein CASSKGVGYEQYF.

The chain combines TRBV5-1 with TRBJ2-1, with D perhaps matching TRBD2 (6 bases). This CDR3 is 15 amino acids long. V was pared by 7 bases and J by 7 bases, with 21 bases between. CDR1 is SGHRS, CDR2 YFSETQ, per germline. The CDR3 is CASSARPGGQNEQFF. CDR3 bases: TGCGCCAGCTCAGCTCGCCCCGGGGGTCAAAATGAGCAGTTCTTC.

The chain carries TRBV14 and TRBJ1-1; D is possibly TRBD1 (6 bases). Germline V gene sequence: CDR1 SGHDN, CDR2 FVKESK. The CDR3 has 13 residues. Trimming cost V 4 bases and J 8 bases, with 14 bases left between them. The CDR3 protein is CASSLTGLPEAFF. In nucleotides, the CDR3 is TGTGCCAGCAGCCTGACAGGCCTCCCCGAAGCTTTCTTT.

The chain combines TRBV15 with TRBJ2-7, with 8 bases that match TRBD1. There are 14 residues in the CDR3. Germline loops: CDR1 LNHNV, CDR2 YYDKDF (reference sequence). Trimming took 2 bases from V and 3 from J; bases not matched to a gene: 3. The CDR3 loop is CATSRSRGLYEQYF. The CDR3, as DNA: TGTGCCACCAGCAGATCCAGGGGGCTCTACGAGCAGTACTTC.

This clone was seen only a few times. V usage is TRBV18 and J usage is TRBJ1-5; 7 bases align to TRBD1. After removal of 5 bases from V and 2 bases from J, the junction contained 6 bases not matched to a gene. Germline lookup yields CDR1 KGHSH and CDR2 LQKENI. This CDR3 spans 15 amino acids. Here the CDR3 reads CASSGQVGGNQPQHF. The CDR3 bases are TGTGCCAGCTCAGGACAGGTTGGGGGCAATCAGCCCCAGCATTTT.

The genes are TRBV4-1 and TRBJ2-7; D gene ambiguous. The germline CDR1 and CDR2 sequences are MGHRA and YSYEKL. V was trimmed by 5 bases and J by 2 bases, leaving 16 bases between them. The CDR3 runs 15 residues. The CDR3 DNA sequence: TGCGCCAGCAGCAAGATATACGAGGCCCCCTACGAGCAGTACTTC. Residues: CASSKIYEAPYEQYF.

CDR3 region: CASSLRETQYF. In DNA form, the CDR3 reads TGTGCCAGCAGCTTGCGGGAGACCCAGTACTTC. The V and J genes are TRBV5-6 and TRBJ2-5, with no clear D. CDR1 and CDR2 from the germline V gene are SGHDT and YYEEEE. CDR3 length: 11 amino acids. The germline V and J ends were trimmed by 1 base and 5 bases, with 3 bases remaining between them.

This chain connects TRBV3-1 (or the pseudogene TRBV3-2) to TRBJ2-5, with TRBD2 matching over 7 bases. The V gene's germline CDR1 is LGHDT and CDR2 YNNKEL (reference sequence). CDR3 length: 13 residues. J lost 1 base, V lost 6 bases, and 2 bases had no gene match. The CDR3: CASRPGGQETQYF. CDR3 DNA: TGTGCCAGCAGACCGGGGGGCCAAGAGACCCAGTACTTC.

The chain links TRBV20-1 to TRBJ2-3; D might be TRBD1 (6 bases). The germline CDR1 and CDR2 sequences are DFQATT and SNEGSKA (reference sequence). CDR3 size: 13 residues. V shed 3 bases and J shed 5 bases, with 12 bases lying between them. In DNA, the CDR3 is TGCAGTGCTAGTTTGGGGGCGATAGATACGCAGTATTTT. It translates to CSASLGAIDTQYF.

This chain connects TRBV28 to TRBJ1-2; no clear D. The CDR3 contains 15 residues. CDR1 and CDR2 (germline): MDHEN, SYDVKM. The germline V and J ends were trimmed by 3 bases and 4 bases, with 15 bases remaining between them. The CDR3 nucleotides are TGTGCCAGCAGTTTGCCAGCACGGGTGACCTATGGCTACACCTTC. Translating gives CASSLPARVTYGYTF.

The rearrangement joins TRBV29-1 to TRBJ1-1; TRBD1 matches 7 bases. The CDR3 totals 13 residues. CDR1 and CDR2 from the germline V gene are SQVTM and ANQGSEA. With 3 bases clipped from V and 1 base from J, the junction kept 2 bases outside the gene matches. As DNA, the CDR3 is TGCAGCGTTGACAACAGGGGGAACACTGAAGCTTTCTTT. This encodes CSVDNRGNTEAFF. Looking up the rest from reference TRBV29-1 and TRBJ1-1 gives the full variable domain: SAVISQKPSRDICQRGTSLTIQCQVDSQVTMMFWYRQQPGQSLTLIATANQGSEATYESGFVIDKFPISRPNLTFSTLTVSNMSPEDSSIYLCSVDNRGNTEAFFGQGTRLTVV.

The chain uses TRBV5-1 and TRBJ2-3; possibly TRBD2 for D (6 bases). Germline assignment: CDR1 SGHRS and CDR2 YFSETQ. This CDR3 contains 15 residues. V was clipped by 0 bases and J by 3 bases, with 11 bases between them. CDR3 protein: CASSLARRETDTQYF. The CDR3 DNA reads TGCGCCAGCAGCTTGGCCAGGAGGGAGACAGATACGCAGTATTTT.

This clone was observed once. The rearrangement joins TRBV5-6 to TRBJ2-1; D call uncertain. The V end lost 4 bases, the J end lost 6 bases, and 8 bases lay between the germline ends. Germline assignment: CDR1 SGHDT and CDR2 YYEEEE. This CDR3 comprises 12 residues. This CDR3 reads CASSPTANEQFF. The CDR3 DNA reads TGTGCCAGCAGCCCTACAGCCAATGAGCAGTTCTTC.

The chain recombines TRBV12-3 or TRBV12-4 with TRBJ2-3; the match to TRBD1 covers 7 bases. The CDR3 is 11 residues long. The ends lost 7 bases at V and 9 bases at J; junction bases unmatched: 4. CDR3 sequence (DNA): TGTGCCAGCACCCGGACAGGAACGCAGTATTTT. Translating it yields CASTRTGTQYF.

The chain has TRBV6-5 and TRBJ1-2; 9 positions agree with TRBD1. The CDR3 spans 14 residues. Germline loops: CDR1 MNHEY, CDR2 SVGAGI. Trimming at V came to 4 bases and at J to 5 bases, leaving 5 bases not matched to a gene. DNA of the CDR3: TGTGCCAGCAGTTCCACCGGGACAGGGTATGGCTACACCTTC. It encodes CASSSTGTGYGYTF.

This clone was counted only a few times. J is TRBJ1-2 and V is TRBV5-6, with D uncertain. In germline, CDR1 is SGHDT, CDR2 YYEEEE. The CDR3 loop spans 11 amino acids. Deletions cut 2 bases from V and 7 bases from J, with 6 bases between. The CDR3 DNA is TGTGCCAGCAGCTTCGGGGTTGGCTACACCTTC. Encoded protein: CASSFGVGYTF.

This chain joins TRBV5-1 and TRBJ2-7; 9 nucleotides match TRBD1. The CDR3 totals 13 residues. The ends lost 2 bases at V and 7 bases at J; junction bases unmatched: 4. Germline CDR1 is SGHRS and CDR2 is YFSETQ. As DNA, the CDR3 is TGCGCCAGCAGCTTAGGGGACAGGGATGAGCAGTACTTC. As protein: CASSLGDRDEQYF.

CDR3 sequence reads: CASSLGVNTEAFF. CDR3 nucleotides: TGTGCCAGCAGCTTGGGCGTGAACACTGAAGCTTTCTTT. The chain employs TRBV5-6 and TRBJ1-1; D call uncertain. Trimming shortened V by 0 bases and J by 0 bases, and 3 bases separated the two germline ends. The CDR3 consists of 13 residues. Germline assignment: CDR1 SGHDT and CDR2 YYEEEE.

This sequence joins TRBV5-1 and TRBJ2-5; TRBD1 agrees at 11 bases. The CDR3 runs 15 residues. V lost 0 bases and J lost 4; bases outside the gene matches: 2. Looked up from germline, CDR1 is SGHRS and CDR2 is YFSETQ. The CDR3: CASSLVGTGGETQYF. The CDR3 region has the DNA TGCGCCAGCAGCTTGGTTGGGACAGGGGGAGAGACCCAGTACTTC.

This clone has only a few counts. This sequence joins TRBV18 and TRBJ1-1; D gene uncertain. Trimming removed 4 bases from V and 5 bases from J, with 23 bases in between. The germline gives CDR1 KGHSH, CDR2 LQKENI. The CDR3 is 17 amino acids. The CDR3 is CASSLPGVRSGETEAFF. Here the CDR3 DNA reads TGTGCCAGCTCACTTCCAGGTGTCAGGAGCGGAGAAACTGAAGCTTTCTTT.

The chain employs TRBV9 and TRBJ2-5; 8 bases agree with TRBD2. J gave up 5 bases and V 0 bases, and 12 bases lay outside the gene matches. The length of the CDR3 is 17 residues. Looked up from germline, CDR1 is SGDLS and CDR2 is YYNGEE. The CDR3 protein is CASSVAPLTGGLETQYF. In DNA, the CDR3 is TGTGCCAGCAGCGTAGCTCCTCTGACGGGGGGGCTGGAGACCCAGTACTTC.

V gene TRBV4-2 combines with J gene TRBJ1-2; 9 nucleotides match TRBD1. This CDR3 contains 13 residues. CDR1 is LGHNA and CDR2 is YNFKEQ in the germline V gene. V was clipped by 5 bases and J by 8 bases; unmatched bases: 6. The CDR3 is CASSETGGWGYTF. The CDR3 DNA follows: TGTGCCAGCAGCGAGACAGGGGGTTGGGGCTACACCTTC.